This T cell receptor beta chain was recorded in a study of PD-1 blockade in classical Hodgkin lymphoma. CDR1 is SGHNT, CDR2 YENEEA, per germline. The CDR3 loop spans 16 amino acids. Losses at the gene ends were 5 bases for V and 0 bases for J; bases not matched to a gene: 9. Time point reported: cycle 4 day 1 (C4D1), after around six weeks of nivolumab. The patients all showed relapse after autologous stem cell transplantation, while their brentuximab vedotin exposure varied. Classification of best responses gave complete response, partial response or progressive disease. As regards this clone: Its antigen remains unidentified.

Study-level findings and limits: Exclusion applied to patients who initiated nivolumab less than 1 year following ASCT. Complete responders entered with baseline diversity on par with newly diagnosed patients, the results showed. CD4+ TCR diversity rose significantly by C4D1, and CD8+ TCR diversity did not.

TCRdb keeps only in-frame clones here, not all; method: immunoSEQ multiplex PCR. The table shows tens of thousands of clones, with around four fifths occurring only once. The sequencing here drew on peripheral blood mononuclear cells (PBMCs), taken before the fourth cycle of nivolumab. This sequence was found in a human donor with classical Hodgkin lymphoma. The chain couples TRBV11-3 to TRBJ1-1; 7 nucleotides agree with TRBD1. The CDR3 protein is CASSPRPTGVNTEAFF. DNA of the CDR3: TGTGCCAGCAGCCCCCGTCCTACAGGGGTGAACACTGAAGCTTTCTTT.